This T cell receptor beta chain was identified in a study of beta chain features in type 1 diabetes. Sorting that relied on CD45RO/CCR7/CD25/CD127/CD95/CD27 yielded CD4+ naive, central memory, regulatory and stem cell-like memory cells. The authors reverse transcribed all of the isolated RNA, so sequencing captured expressed TCRB transcripts. Deep immunoSEQ sequencing covered naive, central memory and regulatory T cell samples. This table comes from immunoSEQ multiplex PCR, and its TCRdb copy is limited to in-frame clones, with some not included. In the table there are fewer than 450,000 clones, 13% of which are singletons. General study points: Type 1 diabetes patients had VDJ junctions that carried fewer insertions and more deletions. Moderately but significantly shorter TCRB CDR3s were found in Type 1 diabetes patients in all four CD4+ subsets. For patients and controls alike, PCR might favor shorter templates to the same degree.

This clone was observed a few times. Its matching antigen is unknown. The sequencing sample was made of naive CD4+ T cells from blood. This sequence was found in a woman aged 18-30 years with type 1 diabetes.

The chain's CDR3 is CASSDTLAWESSYNEQFF. The CDR3 coding sequence is TGTGCCAGCAGTGACACCCTAGCGTGGGAGAGCTCCTACAATGAGCAGTTCTTC. V usage is TRBV7-6 and J usage is TRBJ2-1; D possibly corresponds to TRBD2 (6 bases). Trimming shortened V by 6 bases and J by 0 bases, and 21 bases separated the two germline ends. The CDR3 runs to 18 residues. The V gene's germline CDR1 is SGHVS and CDR2 FNYEAQ.